A selection of T cell receptor beta chains follows, all from one sample in a study of shared clonotypes between healthy human individuals. The assay was immunoSEQ multiplex PCR, and TCRdb's table has in-frame clones only and misses some. The sample shows 2 million to 2.5 million clones, less than 95% of them seen only once. The material sequenced was naive CD4+ T cells from PBMCs. The receptors here all came from a man aged 18 to 29 in good health. Some clones in this sample may be carry-over from other donors' samples. The CDR3 runs from the conserved cysteine through the conserved F or W.

J,V,CDR3
-,TRBV4-1,CASSPPWRGRLYEQYF
TRBJ1-5,TRBV6-5,CASSSVFQPQHF
-,TRBV30,CAWSVLYISYEQYF
TRBJ1-1,TRBV18,CASSLDRGTEAFF
TRBJ2-7,TRBV18,CASSPRQSDEQYF
TRBJ1-6,TRBV28,CASSRQGARTAPLHF
TRBJ2-3,TRBV5-1,CASSSRTGSIDTQYF
TRBJ1-2,TRBV19,CASNSDRGYGYTF
TRBJ2-7,TRBV5-6,CASSFTGRRWAYEQYF
TRBJ2-5,TRBV7-6,CASSFPVVETQYF
TRBJ1-5,TRBV6-6,CASSRTGDQPQHF
TRBJ2-5,TRBV18,CASSPRTGFRVETQYF
TRBJ2-3,TRBV27,CASSSGQGRTDTQYF
TRBJ2-7,TRBV4-1,CASSQDRRDRGHEQYF
TRBJ2-1,TRBV9,CASHPTSGRAFEQFF
TRBJ2-7,TRBV18,CASSPPKQGTYEQYF
TRBJ2-2,TRBV7-9,CASSLEGWTGELFF
TRBJ2-7,TRBV9,CASSVGGTSGNYEQYF
TRBJ1-5,TRBV2,CASSDGNQPQHF
TRBJ2-4,TRBV9,CASSAAGRGAKNIQYF
TRBJ2-1,TRBV7-3,CASSLSGTSSYNEQFF
TRBJ2-7,TRBV28,CASSPPKPREQYF
TRBJ1-3,TRBV25-1,CASSEFKGGNTIYF
TRBJ2-5,TRBV25-1,CASSGRGRAETQYF
TRBJ2-2,TRBV30,CAFKGLAGGNTGELFF
TRBJ2-6,TRBV18,CASSLQAISGANVLTF
TRBJ1-1,TRBV28,CASRPTGGVAEAFF
TRBJ2-2,TRBV19,CASKGDYRRENTGELFF
TRBJ2-1,TRBV12-5,CASALGRTGVPYNEQFF
TRBJ2-3,TRBV14,CASSGRFTDTQYF
TRBJ2-3,TRBV5-1,CASSLPGSTDTQYF
TRBJ2-3,TRBV5-1,CASRVLAGTTDTQYF
TRBJ2-1,TRBV5-1,CASSLASGREQFF
TRBJ1-1,TRBV30,CAWSFQMNTEAFF
TRBJ1-2,TRBV4-1,CASSQDGIRGGGYTF
TRBJ1-5,TRBV28,CATTGMSNQPQHF
TRBJ1-2,TRBV5-1,CASSPGQGAANYGYTF
TRBJ2-3,TRBV18,CASSFGQPSTDTQYF
TRBJ2-3,TRBV7-3,CASSLLGRGLLYVDTQYF
TRBJ2-5,TRBV30,CAWSGPGQETQYF
TRBJ1-5,TRBV6-1,CASSVDWAGQPQHF
TRBJ2-1,TRBV11-2,CASSLERGNEQFF
TRBJ1-1,TRBV5-1,CASSFSYRLNTEAFF
TRBJ1-2,TRBV7-2,CASSPRDSLLLAYTF
TRBJ2-1,TRBV29-1,CSVVTSGRRANEQFF
TRBJ1-2,TRBV9,CASSAQPTGNYGYTF
TRBJ2-7,TRBV12-5,CASGHRGLLSYEQYF
TRBJ2-1,TRBV28,CASSPPPQESRGQFF
TRBJ2-7,TRBV21-1,CASSKPTQGARYEQYF
TRBJ2-1,TRBV5-1,CASCTTGANRRTEQFF
TRBJ2-7,TRBV4-1,CASSQIGRGDYEQYF
TRBJ2-1,TRBV12-5,CASGPGQGANNEQFF
TRBJ2-7,TRBV21-1,CASSSLLRLGYEQYF
TRBJ2-5,TRBV28,CASQKGPRETQYF